This T cell receptor (beta chain) was identified during a study of T cells expressing NK-cell markers. Germline V gene sequence: CDR1 SGHRS, CDR2 YFSETQ. This CDR3 spans 15 amino acids. Each CDR3 protein gets one entry in TCRdb, which reprocessed the 5' RACE reads and gives no DNA. This repertoire includes around 100,000 distinct CDR3 sequences. The sample taken for sequencing was blood T cells: a sorted CD56 or NKG2C T cell subset, CD4+ or CD8+ T cells, or bulk PBMC T cells (not recorded which). This receptor was taken from a woman aged 18 to 75 in good health. The chain combines TRBV5-1 with TRBJ1-6. The CDR3 protein is CASSLESGGNSPLHF.